This T cell receptor (beta chain) was profiled in a study of T cells after yellow fever vaccination. Study-wide context: Fractions low in cell number were prepared with SMART-Seq v4 Ultra Low Input.

Between the trimmed V and J ends, which lost 0 bases and 2 bases, there was a span of 11 bases. The CDR3 loop spans 15 amino acids. Germline values: CDR1 LGHDT, CDR2 YNNKEL (reference sequence). Whole-study results and caveats: Within FACS-sorted repertoires, abundant clonotypes contaminating from the bulk population could be present. Reappearing after the booster were most of the clones from primary vaccination (about 95% CD4, approximately 88% CD8).

In making TCR cDNA, 5'RACE template switching added a universal primer site and UMIs to it. TCRdb redid the calling of the 5' RACE reads with MiXCR, one entry per CDR3 protein. The sample gives hundreds of thousands of distinct CDR3 sequences, roughly an eighth of which show up once; 15% is in the top ten. As to this clonotype: What it recognizes is unknown.

This receptor was taken from a man younger than 40 who received the YFV17D yellow fever vaccine. Sequencing was performed on PBMCs, taken on the day of the yellow fever booster vaccination. The chain employs TRBV3-1 and TRBJ2-7; D not resolved. The CDR3 sequence: CASSQDLEGTYEQYF. CDR3 bases: TGTGCCAGCAGCCAAGATCTGGAAGGAACCTACGAGCAGTACTTC.